This T cell receptor beta chain was documented in a study of cytomegalovirus exposure and HLA in healthy donors (dated by TCRdb to the late 2010s). Regarding the study in general: An earlier analysis of about 530 of the donors reported around 280 Gb of sequence data and roughly 120 million unique TCR beta sequences obtained from approximately 180 million T cells. Around 320 gigabases of sequencing data and some 85 million unique TCR sequences were included in an early release covering roughly 700 HLA-typed donors. Among the approximately 430 genotyped donors, around 81% belonged to the genetic ancestry cluster associated with self-reported Caucasian donors. The study was designed to test whether signatures of past pathogen exposure could be identified by cataloging public T cell receptors. Using immunosequencing, the study profiled T cell repertoires from 550 to 750 subjects and related those repertoires to cytomegalovirus serostatus. Along with the roughly 670-subject first cohort, a separate validation cohort of over a hundred different subjects was used. To predict cytomegalovirus infection status, the study brought together high-throughput TCR immunosequencing, statistical association of individual TCRs with disease status, and machine learning. A later analysis re-examined previously published TCR beta repertoires from about 670 donors and added high-resolution HLA genotyping to investigate patterns of TCR occurrence. Rather than using new phenotypic data, the later analysis identified candidate immune exposures from TCR beta sequences and from how often those sequences occurred across donors. To decide whether each TCR beta V gene segment behaved as functional or pseudogenic, an earlier analysis of some 600 of the donors relied on high-throughput TCR beta sequencing. Donor age, sex, ethnicity and CMV serostatus were compiled alongside the repertoire data. A later genetic analysis used genome-wide SNP genotypes for about three fifths of the 666 donors, treating that subset as a discovery cohort. Every repertoire in the discovery cohort had been generated on one and the same sequencing platform. HLA typing covered class I and class II loci at four-digit resolution. Typing coverage differed by locus: A, B, C, DRB1 and DQB1 were typed in roughly 620-640 donors, DQA1 in about 500, DPA1 in some 600, and DPB1 in approximately 450. Roughly five DR-DQ haplotypes were treated as single units for association and clustering because of strong linkage in the cohort. Among around 400 genotyped donors of the cohort, an average of approximately 240,000 unique TCR beta nucleotide sequences was sequenced per donor, of which roughly 17% were non-productive. Results the study describes overall, beyond this receptor: In this cohort, only TCR beta chains were sequenced, and detectable features were limited by the absence of alpha or paired-chain data. According to the authors, the approach could potentially be generalized to other disease states and immunological phenotypes. When HLA alleles, especially DR and DQ, strongly co-occurred, attributing TCR associations to individual alleles was difficult. A later genetic analysis associated a missense DCLRE1C variant with V-gene and J-gene trimming of TCR beta chains, and an independent cohort replicated the association. The earlier analysis of approximately 590 of the donors excluded over 15 rarely observed V segments, including chromosome 9 orphons, because counts were too low. Compared with the roughly 700-donor mean, donors in an Asian-associated ancestry cluster had fewer N-insertions in productive TCRs, according to a later genetic analysis. According to a later analysis, most CMV-associated TCR beta chains appeared to be HLA-restricted, and the HLA associations seemed to be driven largely by CMV exposure. Most TCR sequences were seen in very few donors, while some public TCRs were found in many individuals. CMV serostatus was the only immune exposure information available for the cohort. Broadly in line with IMGT annotations, most TCR beta V segments showed up in productive rearrangements about 90% or about 30% of the time in an earlier analysis of 450 to 750 of the donors. A later analysis associated about 17,000 TCR beta sequences with specific HLA alleles at a false discovery rate of 0.05. Linkage disequilibrium might explain the correlated functional status among segregating V segments, but an unknown experimental factor could not be excluded. In a later analysis, TCR association rates were found to vary across HLA loci, with the most associated TCRs seen for DRB1 alleles and the fewest for HLA-C alleles. A later analysis found that HLA-associated TCR beta chains were more clonally expanded and had lower generation probabilities than equally common non-associated chains. The study gave a list of 150 to 200 TCR beta chains associated with cytomegalovirus. Because HLA typing was missing for some donors at each locus, association tests included only the typed subset. In vitro tests confirmed that a few of the cytomegalovirus-associated TCR beta chains recognize cytomegalovirus antigens. A later analysis reported that several top co-occurrence clusters appeared linked to parvovirus B19, influenza, CMV and Epstein-Barr virus. Cytomegalovirus status was reported to be diagnosed by the classifier with high specificity and sensitivity in both the original and validation cohorts. A further reported finding was that TCR beta sequences accurately predicted the HLA-A and HLA-B alleles for most subjects in the first cohort. Roughly uniform sequencing depth across donors was assumed in presence/absence analyses, although this assumption may not hold. A cluster of highly shared sequence variants was judged likely to be a technical artifact of the sequencing pipeline. Because the 87-base-pair reads could not distinguish some IMGT-functional V segments, including TRBV6-2 and TRBV6-3, those segments were excluded.

V sheds 6 bases and J sheds 4 bases, leaving 12 bases between their ends. The germline V gene gives CDR1 as MNHEY and CDR2 as SVGAGI. The CDR3 spans 13 residues, from the cysteine through the phenylalanine. The kept DNA is CDR3 alone, 39 bases in frame from the first base. The cohort consisted of some 730 healthy bone marrow donors. At the time of sampling, every cohort member was nominally healthy, though immune exposures that went unrecorded were likely present. CMV serostatus was positive for more than 250 and negative for about half of the 666 cohort members, and was not recorded for this donor. Each donor provided a peripheral blood sample, and peripheral blood mononuclear cells were used for TCR beta sequencing. The Qiagen DNeasy Blood Extraction Kit was used to extract genomic DNA from the blood cell samples. Libraries came from the immunoSEQ multiplex PCR assay. For the multiplex PCR, a mixture combining 60 forward primers for TCR Vbeta segments and 13 reverse primers for TCR Jbeta segments was used. Amplification of the CDR3 region of rearranged TCR beta genes was performed with a multiplex PCR assay on genomic DNA. Amplified TCR beta libraries were sequenced as 87-base-pair reads on the Illumina HiSeq System. The paper's data handling went like this. Across the 670 or so repertoires, a later analysis counted approximately 75 million unique TCR beta chains, approximately 12 million of which were shared by at least two donors. To remove PCR and sequencing errors, raw reads were error-corrected and collapsed into unique sequences using a nearest-neighbor algorithm that merged closely related sequences. V, D and J gene segments were assigned by aligning CDR3 sequences to IMGT reference sequences. For a sequence to be retained, a match of at least six nucleotides to both a V gene segment and a J gene segment was required. Rearrangements were classified as productive when the CDR3 lacked stop codons and remained in frame with V and J, and all other rearrangements were classified as non-productive. CDR3 was defined by IMGT convention, running from the second conserved V-encoded cysteine to the conserved J-encoded phenylalanine. In an earlier analysis of approximately 590 of the donors, sequences lacking an unambiguous match to a single V gene segment were excluded. An earlier analysis of a few hundred of the donors classified V segments as functional when productive rearrangements were above 56.7% and as segregating when the standard deviation between donors was above 5%. A statistical classification framework was developed to diagnose cytomegalovirus status using the catalog of TCR beta chain sequences. In a later analysis, TCR nucleotide sequences were compared against IMGT/GENE-DB human TR gene sequences so that V and J genes could be assigned. In a later analysis, CDR3 sequences and most-parsimonious VDJ recombination scenarios were assigned using the TCRdist pipeline. In a later analysis, each TCR beta chain was defined by its CDR3 amino acid sequence together with its V-gene family, and reads without a unique V-gene family were excluded. As a way to deal with suspected cross-contamination and a sequencing artifact, a later analysis dropped roughly 620 nucleotide sequences that were highly shared and had low generation probability. In a later analysis, a clonal expansion index was calculated for each public chain from normalized within-repertoire ranks of inferred template counts. In a later analysis, generation probabilities were computed with a VDJ recombination model fitted to out-of-frame rearrangements, and the resulting probabilities were checked against IGoR. In a later analysis, TCR-TCR, TCR-HLA and TCR-CMV co-occurrence was scored with hypergeometric tests, and a repertoire-size bias correction was applied to TCR pairs. False discovery rates were estimated in a later analysis by permuting HLA or CMV assignments 20 times. In a later analysis, co-occurring TCRs were grouped using DBSCAN, and TCRdist sequence similarity was added for clustering within HLA-allele-positive subsets. Repertoires with fewer than 30,000 or more than 120,000 public chains were left out of co-occurrence clustering, as were five repertoires with anomalous nucleotide sharing. TCRdb carries this immuneACCESS record with in-frame sequences only. Its versions omit some clonotypes, under half of them owing to an unresolved V gene in the studies checked, with the rest unexplained. V, J and clone size derive from that table, while D and trimming were established from the DNA sequence. In this sample the table shows some 130,000 clones, roughly 78% of which occur a single time. Of the sample, under 5.5% falls within the top ten clones.

A remark on this clone: Its binding antigen is unknown. The input lacks base qualities; no much larger clone sits a single base away.

The sample consisted of PBMCs. The TCR sequence derives from a man younger than 40 in good health. This sequence uses TRBV6-5 and TRBJ1-1, with the identity of the D gene unclear. The DNA reads TGTGCCAGCAGACCCCCCTCGGTCACTGAAGCTTTCTTT. Translation gives CASRPPSVTEAFF.